The rows below give T cell receptor beta chains drawn from one sample of a study of blood T cell repertoires in COVID-19. Sequencing used immunoSEQ multiplex PCR; TCRdb keeps in-frame clones, though not all of them. The table shows around 370,000 clones, with around 87% occurring only once. The sequenced sample was peripheral blood. The origin of the receptors is a man aged 18 to 29 with active or convalescent COVID-19. The CDR3 runs from the conserved cysteine through the conserved F or W. The D gene is left open where the match is weak. Clone size is shown for a subset of rows, as once, few, many or a class of expanded clone.

v_call: TRBV18
d_call: -
clone_size: -
j_call: TRBJ2-7
cdr3_nt: TGTGCCAGCTCGGCGTACAGGGAGGGCTCCTACGAGCAGTACTTC
cdr3_aa: CASSAYREGSYEQYF

v_call: TRBV7-6
d_call: TRBD2
clone_size: few
j_call: TRBJ2-1
cdr3_nt: TGTGCCAGCAGCCCCGGAAGAAAGATAGCGGGGCCTTACAATGAGCAGTTCTTC
cdr3_aa: CASSPGRKIAGPYNEQFF

v_call: TRBV28
d_call: -
clone_size: -
j_call: TRBJ1-5
cdr3_nt: TGTGCCAGCAGTGAAGGACGGGGAGGTCTAGGAAGGCCCCAGCATTTT
cdr3_aa: CASSEGRGGLGRPQHF

v_call: TRBV7-2
d_call: -
clone_size: -
j_call: TRBJ1-6
cdr3_nt: TGTGCCAGCAGCCAGAATTCACCCCTCCACTTT
cdr3_aa: CASSQNSPLHF

v_call: TRBV18
d_call: -
clone_size: -
j_call: TRBJ1-5
cdr3_nt: TGTGCCAGCTCCCCCGGCAGGTCTTCTTTTCAGCCCCAGCATTTT
cdr3_aa: CASSPGRSSFQPQHF

v_call: TRBV5-1
d_call: TRBD1
clone_size: -
j_call: TRBJ1-3
cdr3_nt: TGCGCCAGCAGCCCACACTCACAGGGGGCGTCGGGAAACACCATATATTTT
cdr3_aa: CASSPHSQGASGNTIYF

v_call: TRBV19
d_call: TRBD2
clone_size: -
j_call: TRBJ2-7
cdr3_nt: TGTGCCAGTAGTATCGGAGCGGGAGGGTTGTACGAGCAGTACTTC
cdr3_aa: CASSIGAGGLYEQYF

v_call: TRBV7-9
d_call: TRBD1
clone_size: -
j_call: TRBJ1-2
cdr3_nt: TGTGCCAGCAGCGAGGCCGGGACAGGGGATGGCTACACCTTC
cdr3_aa: CASSEAGTGDGYTF

v_call: TRBV9
d_call: -
clone_size: -
j_call: TRBJ1-4
cdr3_nt: TGTGCCAGCAGCGTAGTAGAGGGTGAAAAACTGTTTTTT
cdr3_aa: CASSVVEGEKLFF

v_call: TRBV7-9
d_call: TRBD1
clone_size: -
j_call: TRBJ2-7
cdr3_nt: TGTGCCAGCAGCCTCTTGGGACAGGCCGACGGTGGGCAGTACTTC
cdr3_aa: CASSLLGQADGGQYF

v_call: TRBV5-3
d_call: -
clone_size: -
j_call: TRBJ2-1
cdr3_nt: TGTGCCAGAAGCCCCCGGGTAGGGCAGTTCTTC
cdr3_aa: CARSPRVGQFF

v_call: TRBV28
d_call: -
clone_size: -
j_call: TRBJ2-7
cdr3_nt: TGTGCCAGCGGGTCTAGCTCCTACGAGCAGTACTTC
cdr3_aa: CASGSSSYEQYF

v_call: TRBV5-8
d_call: TRBD2
clone_size: once
j_call: TRBJ2-3
cdr3_nt: TGTGCCAGCAGCTTGGCACTAGCGGGGGACTCTAGCACAGATACGCAGTATTTT
cdr3_aa: CASSLALAGDSSTDTQYF

v_call: TRBV7-7
d_call: -
clone_size: -
j_call: TRBJ2-5
cdr3_nt: TGTGCCAGCAGCTTAGGTGAGATCGCCCAAGAGACCCAGTACTTC
cdr3_aa: CASSLGEIAQETQYF

v_call: TRBV7-2
d_call: TRBD1
clone_size: -
j_call: TRBJ1-1
cdr3_nt: TGTGCCAGCAGCTTATCTAGGGGGACAGGGGGTGAAATGAACACTGAAGCTTTCTTT
cdr3_aa: CASSLSRGTGGEMNTEAFF

v_call: TRBV11-2
d_call: TRBD2
clone_size: -
j_call: TRBJ2-3
cdr3_nt: TGTGCCAGCAGCTTCACGGGCAGAAGCGGGGGGGGCCCAGATACGCAGTATTTT
cdr3_aa: CASSFTGRSGGGPDTQYF

v_call: TRBV6-5
d_call: -
clone_size: -
j_call: TRBJ1-2
cdr3_nt: TGTGCCAGCAGACTGCCCGGGTCCGGGTTAGTTGGCTACACCTTC
cdr3_aa: CASRLPGSGLVGYTF

v_call: TRBV19
d_call: TRBD1
clone_size: -
j_call: TRBJ1-2
cdr3_nt: TGTGCCAGTAGCCCGAGGACAGGTAGGGGCTATGGCTACACCTTC
cdr3_aa: CASSPRTGRGYGYTF

v_call: TRBV14
d_call: TRBD1
clone_size: -
j_call: TRBJ2-7
cdr3_nt: TGTGCCAGCAGGTGGACAGGGTACTACGAGCAGTACTTC
cdr3_aa: CASRWTGYYEQYF

v_call: TRBV6-5
d_call: -
clone_size: -
j_call: TRBJ1-2
cdr3_nt: TGTGCCAGCAGTTACTCGTCGGGTTACTATGGCTACACCTTC
cdr3_aa: CASSYSSGYYGYTF

v_call: TRBV7-3
d_call: -
clone_size: -
j_call: TRBJ2-1
cdr3_nt: TGTGCCAGCAGCTTTCGACTACGCGACAATGAGCAGTTCTTC
cdr3_aa: CASSFRLRDNEQFF

v_call: TRBV21-1
d_call: -
clone_size: once
j_call: TRBJ1-5
cdr3_nt: TGTGCCAGCAGCAAAATTGTCCGTCAGCCCCAGCATTTT
cdr3_aa: CASSKIVRQPQHF

v_call: TRBV6-1
d_call: -
clone_size: -
j_call: TRBJ1-1
cdr3_nt: TGTGCCAGCAGTGATACGGGCAGGGTGAACACTGAAGCTTTCTTT
cdr3_aa: CASSDTGRVNTEAFF

v_call: TRBV28
d_call: -
clone_size: -
j_call: TRBJ1-1
cdr3_nt: TGTGCCAGCAGTTCGACACGATCCACTGAAGCTTTCTTT
cdr3_aa: CASSSTRSTEAFF

v_call: TRBV27
d_call: TRBD1
clone_size: -
j_call: TRBJ2-1
cdr3_nt: TGTGCCAGCCGGATGGTACAGGGGGACTACAATGAGCAGTTCTTC
cdr3_aa: CASRMVQGDYNEQFF

v_call: TRBV27
d_call: -
clone_size: -
j_call: TRBJ1-2
cdr3_nt: TGTGCCAGCAGGCCGGGTAGGATAAACTATGGCTACACCTTC
cdr3_aa: CASRPGRINYGYTF